The rows below give T cell receptor beta chains drawn from one sample of a study of blood T cell repertoires in COVID-19. Sequencing was performed with immunoSEQ multiplex PCR; in TCRdb, only in-frame clones are kept and a portion is missing. The sample holds 150,000 or so clones, around nine tenths seen once. Sequenced: peripheral blood. The receptors were gathered from a woman aged 70-85 years with COVID-19, enrolled during active disease. Each CDR3 is given with its conserved first and last residue. The D gene is left open where the match is weak.

D	V	CDR3
TRBD1	TRBV30	CAWTLTGIYGYTF
TRBD2	TRBV7-2	CASSFLAGAPYEQYF
NA	TRBV10-2	CASRDWGSSYEQYF
TRBD1	TRBV5-6	CASSLAEGGAPYEQYF
TRBD1	TRBV28	CASSLIRQGLTNQPQHF
NA	TRBV10-2	CASSDGQEQYF
NA	TRBV11-2	CASSLGGAGDTQYF
NA	TRBV3-1/TRBV3-2	CASSQVGQYLAGGYTF
NA	TRBV2	CASSEGSVSYGYTF
NA	TRBV18	CASSTSGEKLFF
TRBD2	TRBV19	CASSIGAGGPNEQFF
NA	TRBV3-1/TRBV3-2	CASSQEVGGSYNEQFF
NA	TRBV19	CASSIAQGFLGNNEQFF
NA	TRBV28	CASSNLVEAFF